These 9 T cell receptor beta chains were all obtained from the same sample, sequenced in a study of molecular identifiers for immune sequencing clone quantification. Each CDR3 protein gets one entry after TCRdb re-called the PCR reads with MiXCR. This table holds more than 450,000 distinct CDR3 sequences, about 20% found once. Sequencing was done on a sample of naive CD8+ T cells from blood, with Jurkat cell RNA spiked in. Subset specified: FACS-sorted CD8+CD4-CCR7+CD45RA+ naive T cells. Receptors were obtained from a human donor in good health. Some libraries in this study had Jurkat cell RNA spiked in.

With regard to this clonotype: A read error may explain this, as a much larger clone is one base away. The V call is TRBV5-3, the J call TRBJ2-3; TRBD2 matches 8 bases. TRBV5-3 is treated as an ORF (open reading frame) with a function not yet certain. The CDR3 has 20 amino acids. The CDR3 coding sequence is TGTGCCAGCAGCCCATTTGAAGGCAATTGGCGGGGGGCCCACACAGATACGCGGTATTTT. Protein product: CASSPFEGNWRGAHTDTRYF.

The chain has TRBV4-3 and TRBJ2-3; D is uncertain. V was shortened by 1 base and J by 0 bases, with 8 bases between the two germline ends. CDR1 and CDR2 from the germline V gene are LGHNA and YSLEER. The CDR3 loop spans 15 amino acids. The CDR3 region has the DNA TGCGCCAGCAGCCAAGGGACCCCAAGCACAGATACGCAGTATTTT. This translates into CASSQGTPSTDTQYF.

The sample holds many counts of this clonotype. The V call is TRBV7-9, the J call TRBJ1-1, with D hard to call. The CDR3 runs 12 residues. V was clipped by 5 bases and J by 4 bases, with 8 bases between them. The germline gives CDR1 SEHNR, CDR2 FQNEAQ (reference sequence). Here the CDR3 reads CASSTAGTEAFF. The CDR3 DNA reads TGTGCCAGCAGCACTGCGGGCACTGAAGCTTTCTTT.

The chain is built from TRBV27 and TRBJ1-1; perhaps TRBD1 as D (5 bases). The CDR3 sequence is 15 residues long. CDR1 and CDR2 (germline): MNHEY, SMNVEV (reference sequence). V shed 5 bases and J shed 4 bases, with 17 bases lying between them. The CDR3 reads CASSPGRGVGTEAFF. The DNA of the CDR3 is TGTGCCAGCAGTCCCGGCCGGGGGGTGGGCACTGAAGCTTTCTTT.

This clonotype was observed many times. Its ends do not fully match the called genes, so a read error is possible. The rearrangement joins TRBV12-3 or TRBV12-4 to TRBJ2-7; 7 bases fit TRBD1. The length of the CDR3 is 14 residues. The CDR3 DNA reads TGCGCCAGCAGCCCGGGGACAGTCTCCTACGAGCAGTACTTC. Protein sequence: CASSPGTVSYEQYF.

For this clonotype: The junction differs from germline at one of its ends, possibly a read error. V usage is TRBV5-4 and J usage is TRBJ2-7; D is unresolved. This CDR3 comprises 13 residues. In germline, CDR1 is SGHNT, CDR2 YYREEE (reference sequence). The CDR3 DNA is TGTGCCAGCAGGTCTCCATCCTCCCACGAGCTGTACTTC. Amino acid sequence: CASRSPSSHELYF.

This clonotype was observed a handful of times. The rearrangement joins TRBV12-3 or TRBV12-4 to TRBJ2-7; D gene uncertain. Trimming took 3 bases from V and 3 from J, leaving 9 bases between them. The CDR3 has 13 amino acids. The CDR3 nucleotides read TGTGCCAGCAGTTTCGACGACAACTACGAGCAGTACTTC. Residues: CASSFDDNYEQYF.

The V gene is TRBV4-3, the J gene TRBJ1-3, with D maybe TRBD1 (5 bases). Germline V gives CDR1 LGHNA, CDR2 YSLEER. Deletions cut 0 bases from V and 0 bases from J, with 12 bases between. This CDR3 has 17 amino acids. CDR3 coding DNA: TGCGCCAGCAGCCAAGATGGGGACCTACGCTCTGGAAACACCATATATTTT. Translated, it gives CASSQDGDLRSGNTIYF.

The CDR3 bases are TGTGCCTGGAGACACCCGAACACCGGGGAGCTGTTTTTT. Protein product: CAWRHPNTGELFF. The V and J genes are TRBV30 and TRBJ2-2; D remains ambiguous. V was shortened by 3 bases and J by 0 bases, with 5 bases between the two germline ends. Per germline, CDR1 GTSNPN and CDR2 SVGIG (reference sequence). The CDR3 is made up of 13 amino acids.